The 3 T cell receptor beta chains below all came from one sample that was sequenced in a study of radiation and T cells in renal cell carcinoma (TCRdb year 2020). Reading the label with the study, this specimen's time point is: blood 2 weeks post-SBRT. The intended sense of this specimen's treatment or condition label: 15 Gy SBRT to primary tumor, nephrectomy 4 weeks later. The library was produced with the immunoSEQ multiplex PCR assay. The table was pulled from immuneACCESS by TCRdb, which kept in-frame rearrangements only. Such tables lose some clones; where checked, under half of the loss comes from unresolved V genes, and the rest has no known cause. The sample table lists 160,000 or so clones, about 91% of them with a count of one. Around 13% of the sample comes from the top ten. The sequencing here drew on blood, taken from a patient whose treatment included radiotherapy and nephrectomy. Source of these receptors: a woman aged 45-65 years with renal cell carcinoma.

The J gene is TRBJ2-5, the V gene TRBV7-9; TRBD2 agrees at 9 bases. Trimming cost V 8 bases and J 3 bases; bases outside gene matches: 10. The CDR3 runs to 15 residues. Germline assignment: CDR1 SEHNR and CDR2 FQNEAQ (reference sequence). In nucleotides, the CDR3 is TGTGCCAGCGGGCGAACTAGCGGGTGGAAAGAGACCCAGTACTTC. It encodes CASGRTSGWKETQYF.

The chain combines TRBV5-1 with TRBJ2-5, with D uncertain. V was pared by 3 bases and J by 2 bases, with 5 bases between. The CDR3 has 12 residues. Germline V lookup: CDR1 SGHRS, CDR2 YFSETQ. As DNA, the CDR3 is TGCGCCAGCAGCTATGAACAAGAGACCCAGTACTTC. Protein: CASSYEQETQYF.

The CDR3 nucleotides read TGTGCCAGCAGCTTACGGACGGCAACTAGCACAGATACGCAGTATTTT. It encodes CASSLRTATSTDTQYF. The chain couples TRBV7-9 to TRBJ2-3; D is ambiguous. The CDR3 contains 16 residues. Trimming cost V 2 bases and J 0 bases, with 12 bases left between them. The germline gives CDR1 SEHNR, CDR2 FQNEAQ (reference sequence).